Each of the 31 T cell receptor beta chains below was sequenced from the same sample in a study of blood T cell repertoires in COVID-19. Measured with immunoSEQ multiplex PCR; TCRdb has only the in-frame clones, and not every one. The sample gives around 400,000 clones, about 90% of which show up once; 1.7% is in the top ten. The sample taken for sequencing was PBMCs or T cells enriched from blood (not recorded which). These receptors came from a woman aged 25 to 39 who had recovered from COVID-19.

The chain recombines TRBV29-1 with TRBJ2-7; possibly TRBD2 for D (5 bases). Germline V lookup: CDR1 SQVTM, CDR2 ANQGSEA. Trimming took 8 bases from V and 0 from J, leaving 8 bases between them. The CDR3 sequence is 11 residues long. Written as DNA, the CDR3 is TGCAGCACCCGGGACTCCTACGAGCAGTACTTC. It codes for CSTRDSYEQYF.

The genes are TRBV24-1 and TRBJ2-5; D may be TRBD2 (6 bases). Trimming took off 4 bases at V and 5 bases at J, with 13 bases between the two ends. In germline, CDR1 is KGHDR, CDR2 SFDVKD. The CDR3 is made up of 14 amino acids. CDR3 in DNA: TGTGCCACCAGTGAAGGAGGGAGTTTGGAGACCCAGTACTTC. It codes for CATSEGGSLETQYF.

This sequence joins TRBV30 and TRBJ1-2; possible D gene TRBD1, 5 bases. The CDR3 sequence is 14 residues long. Trimming took off 3 bases at V and 6 bases at J, with 17 bases between the two ends. Germline CDR1 is GTSNPN and CDR2 is SVGIG (reference sequence). The DNA for the CDR3 is TGTGCCTGGAGATCAACAGGATTAACTAATGGCTACACCTTC. Translation: CAWRSTGLTNGYTF.

The chain couples TRBV30 to TRBJ2-7; 9 nucleotides align to TRBD2. CDR1 and CDR2 (germline): GTSNPN, SVGIG (reference sequence). The J segment lost 5 bases and the V segment lost 3 bases, leaving 5 bases of the junction unmatched. The CDR3 totals 13 residues. Written as DNA, the CDR3 is TGTGCCTGGAGCGGCGGGAGGGACAACGAGCAGTACTTC. Encoded protein: CAWSGGRDNEQYF.

This clone was observed a handful of times. The CDR3 spells CASSQPTSSYEQYF. The CDR3 DNA follows: TGTGCCAGCAGCCAACCGACTAGCTCCTACGAGCAGTACTTC. The chain uses TRBV3-1 (or the pseudogene TRBV3-2) and TRBJ2-7, with D maybe TRBD2 (6 bases). The length of the CDR3 is 14 residues. Per the germline V gene, CDR1 is LGHDT and CDR2 is YNNKEL (reference sequence). Trimming shortened V by 2 bases and J by 0 bases, and 8 bases separated the two germline ends.

The V call is TRBV12-2, the J call TRBJ1-2. TRBV12-2 constitutes a pseudogene. This CDR3 contains 13 residues. CDR3 nucleotides: TGTGCAAGCCCCCCCGGAGGCTTCTATGGCTACACCTTC. Protein product: CASPPGGFYGYTF.

The chain joins TRBV11-2 to TRBJ2-1, with 7 nucleotides matching TRBD2. Per the germline V gene, CDR1 is SGHAT and CDR2 is FQNNGV. V shed 5 bases and J 4 bases; nucleotides not matched to a gene: 17. The CDR3 runs to 18 residues. The DNA of the CDR3 is TGTGCCAGCAGCCCTACTAGCGTACAAAGGGCAAGTTACAATGAGCAGTTCTTC. This sequence encodes CASSPTSVQRASYNEQFF. Complete variable domain (other parts from reference TRBV11-2 and TRBJ2-1): EAGVAQSPRYKIIEKRQSVAFWCNPISGHATLYWYQQILGQGPKLLIQFQNNGVVDDSQLPKDRFSAERLKGVDSTLKIQPAKLEDSAVYLCASSPTSVQRASYNEQFFGPGTRLTVL.

The gene calls are TRBV6-5 and TRBJ2-4; D may be TRBD2 (6 bases). CDR1 and CDR2 from the germline V gene are MNHEY and SVGAGI. This CDR3 contains 16 residues. Trimming stripped 4 bases from V and 2 bases from J, with 15 bases between. In nucleotides, the CDR3 is TGTGCCAGCAGTTCCCTGGGCGGGATTACCAAAAACATTCAGTACTTC. It translates to CASSSLGGITKNIQYF.

This clone was seen a single time. The V gene is TRBV24-1, the J gene TRBJ1-1; D is undetermined. Between the trimmed V and J ends, which lost 0 bases and 2 bases, there was a span of 6 bases. The germline gives CDR1 KGHDR, CDR2 SFDVKD. This CDR3 has 14 amino acids. CDR3 DNA: TGTGCCACCAGTGATTTGAGGAGAAACACTGAAGCTTTCTTT. Its protein is CATSDLRRNTEAFF.

The chain couples TRBV19 to TRBJ1-5; possibly TRBD1 for D (6 bases). The CDR3 length is 12 residues. Germline V gene sequence: CDR1 LNHDA, CDR2 SQIVND (reference sequence). V was shortened by 11 bases and J by 7 bases, with 15 bases between the two germline ends. CDR3 loop: CAGGGLGQPQHF. The CDR3 nucleotides are TGTGCCGGGGGGGGGCTCGGCCAGCCCCAGCATTTT.

The V and J genes are TRBV9 and TRBJ1-1; D is perhaps TRBD1 (6 bases). Trimming shortened V by 3 bases and J by 5 bases, and 17 bases separated the two germline ends. From germline, CDR1 is SGDLS and CDR2 YYNGEE. This CDR3 region has 15 residues. The CDR3 coding sequence is TGTGCCAGCAGCGGAAGAGCACAGGGAAGTACTGAAGCTTTCTTT. It specifies CASSGRAQGSTEAFF.

This rearrangement joins TRBV7-2 to TRBJ2-1, with 8 bases aligning to TRBD1. V was clipped by 3 bases and J by 9 bases; unmatched bases: 7. This CDR3 contains 14 residues. The germline V gene has CDR1 SGHTA and CDR2 FQGNSA. The CDR3 protein is CASSLNRGKGEQFF. In nucleotides, the CDR3 is TGTGCCAGCAGCTTGAACAGGGGGAAGGGTGAGCAGTTCTTC.

The chain uses TRBV12-5 and TRBJ1-2; perhaps TRBD1 as D (6 bases). The CDR3 consists of 13 residues. The V end lost 3 bases, the J end lost 4 bases, and 9 bases lay between the germline ends. The germline V gene encodes CDR1 LGHNT and CDR2 FRNRAP. CDR3 nucleotides: TGTGCTAGTGGTTTTACACAGGGCTATGGCTACACCTTC. Translation: CASGFTQGYGYTF.

The V call is TRBV12-3 or TRBV12-4, the J call TRBJ1-2, with 7 positions matching TRBD1. V dropped 6 bases and J dropped 6; count of bases not matched to a gene: 4. The CDR3 totals 12 residues. CDR3: CASRNTGDGYTF. The DNA of the CDR3 is TGTGCCAGCAGAAATACAGGGGATGGCTACACCTTC.

This clone was observed a few times. The rearrangement uses TRBV27 and TRBJ1-6; 7 bases are shared with TRBD1. The germline V gene encodes CDR1 MNHEY and CDR2 SMNVEV (reference sequence). This CDR3 is 16 amino acids long. Trimming took 4 bases from V and 7 from J; bases not matched to a gene: 10. Written as DNA, the CDR3 is TGTGCCAGCAGTTACCAGACAGGGTTCCTAAATTCACCCCTCCACTTT. This encodes CASSYQTGFLNSPLHF.

This clone was counted between two and nine times. V is TRBV2 and J is TRBJ1-4, with a tentative D call TRBD1 (5 bases). Germline V CDR1 and CDR2: SNHLY, FYNNEI. This CDR3 region has 14 residues. V gave up 4 bases and J gave up 6 bases, with 12 bases separating them. The CDR3 bases are TGTGCCAGCAGTGCTTGGCAGGGTCATGAAAAACTGTTTTTT. This sequence encodes CASSAWQGHEKLFF.

This clone was seen a single time. The chain combines TRBV11-1 with TRBJ2-7; tentative D call: TRBD1 (6 bases). Trimming removed 4 bases at V and 7 bases at J, with 20 bases between. The CDR3 covers 15 residues. Germline loops: CDR1 SGHAT, CDR2 FQDESV (reference sequence). This CDR3 is CASSSVRGRVREQYF. The CDR3 DNA follows: TGTGCCAGCAGCTCCGTCAGGGGCCGGGTTAGAGAGCAGTACTTC.

The V gene is TRBV11-2, the J gene TRBJ2-1, with D maybe TRBD2 (6 bases). Trimming removed 2 bases from V and 8 bases from J, with 22 bases in between. CDR1 and CDR2 from the germline V gene are SGHAT and FQNNGV. The CDR3 consists of 17 residues. Here the CDR3 DNA reads TGTGCCAGCAGCTTACGGGAAGTTGGGCTAGCGCTAGATGAGCAGTTCTTC. This encodes CASSLREVGLALDEQFF.

The rearrangement joins TRBV29-1 to TRBJ1-1; D is uncertain. The CDR3 extends over 13 amino acids. Germline assignment: CDR1 SQVTM and CDR2 ANQGSEA. V shed 5 bases and J shed 0 bases, with 10 bases lying between them. In DNA, the CDR3 is TGCAGCGTTCGGGTGAGCATGAACACTGAAGCTTTCTTT. Its protein product is CSVRVSMNTEAFF.

The chain has TRBV2 and TRBJ2-7; TRBD2 matches at 10 bases. Germline loops: CDR1 SNHLY, CDR2 FYNNEI. V dropped 5 bases and J dropped 3; count of bases not matched to a gene: 7. This CDR3 contains 15 residues. CDR3 bases: TGTGCCAGCAGTTTAGCGGGGGGAACCTTCTACGAGCAGTACTTC. It translates to CASSLAGGTFYEQYF.

The CDR3 reads CASSHTGGIVNTEAFF. The CDR3 DNA is TGTGCCAGCAGCCATACAGGGGGAATCGTGAACACTGAAGCTTTCTTT. V is TRBV3-1 (or the pseudogene TRBV3-2) and J is TRBJ1-1; 8 bases match TRBD1. The germline gives CDR1 LGHDT, CDR2 YNNKEL (reference sequence). This CDR3 region has 16 residues. Trimming cost V 3 bases and J 0 bases; bases outside gene matches: 6.

A word on this clone: The same CDR3 is also encoded by other DNA sequences in this sample. The rearrangement joins TRBV30 to TRBJ1-2, with D uncertain. V was clipped by 2 bases and J by 3 bases, with 4 bases between them. Germline V gives CDR1 GTSNPN, CDR2 SVGIG (reference sequence). The CDR3 spans 11 residues. CDR3 residues: CAWSTYYGYTF. For the CDR3, the DNA is TGTGCCTGGAGTACTTACTATGGCTACACCTTC.

This sequence joins TRBV7-2 and TRBJ1-6, with D possibly being TRBD1 (5 bases). The CDR3 consists of 15 residues. CDR1 SGHTA and CDR2 FQGNSA come from the germline V gene. Trimming removed 6 bases from V and 5 bases from J, with 14 bases in between. The DNA of the CDR3 is TGTGCCAGCAGACGGAGGGACGGCGATAATTCACCCCTCCACTTT. As protein: CASRRRDGDNSPLHF.

This rearrangement joins TRBV20-1 to TRBJ2-7; D call uncertain. Germline values: CDR1 DFQATT, CDR2 SNEGSKA (reference sequence). V was shortened by 3 bases and J by 0 bases, with 9 bases between the two germline ends. The CDR3 is 13 amino acids. The CDR3 protein is CSASHPGSYEQYF. The CDR3 coding sequence is TGCAGTGCTAGTCATCCAGGCTCCTACGAGCAGTACTTC.

The chain combines TRBV29-1 with TRBJ1-5, with TRBD1 as a possible D gene (5 bases). This CDR3 is 13 amino acids long. Germline assignment: CDR1 SQVTM and CDR2 ANQGSEA. The V and J ends lost 6 bases and 0 bases respectively, with 9 bases between them. CDR3 in amino acids: CSVGDSSNQPQHF. The CDR3 bases are TGCAGCGTGGGGGACTCTAGCAATCAGCCCCAGCATTTT.

The rearrangement joins TRBV10-3 to TRBJ1-2; unclear D gene. V was shortened by 2 bases and J by 4 bases, with 17 bases between the two germline ends. This CDR3 comprises 16 residues. The germline V gene has CDR1 ENHRY and CDR2 SYGVKD. CDR3 sequence reads: CAISESAQWVRYGYTF. CDR3 DNA sequence: TGTGCCATCAGTGAGAGCGCCCAGTGGGTCCGCTATGGCTACACCTTC.

V is TRBV2 and J is TRBJ1-2; 9 positions agree with TRBD1. This CDR3 contains 17 residues. V gave up 6 bases and J gave up 4 bases; unmatched junction bases: 15. Germline V gene data show CDR1 as SNHLY and CDR2 as FYNNEI. The CDR3, as DNA: TGTGCCAGCAGCCTTCTTACAGGGGGCGCAGAGAGCTATGGCTACACCTTC. Translating gives CASSLLTGGAESYGYTF.

The chain links TRBV3-1 (or the pseudogene TRBV3-2) to TRBJ2-1; D may be TRBD2 (7 bases). Deletions cut 0 bases from V and 3 bases from J, with 18 bases between. The CDR3 sequence is 18 residues long. Germline V lookup: CDR1 LGHDT, CDR2 YNNKEL (reference sequence). This CDR3 is CASSQDSAAGAVYNEQFF. CDR3 DNA: TGTGCCAGCAGCCAAGATTCTGCGGCGGGGGCCGTCTACAATGAGCAGTTCTTC.

The chain carries TRBV29-1 and TRBJ1-1; D may be TRBD1 (5 bases). CDR1 and CDR2 from the germline V gene are SQVTM and ANQGSEA. V dropped 4 bases and J dropped 5 bases, with 8 bases sitting between them. The CDR3 is 11 amino acids. The CDR3 DNA sequence: TGCAGCGTTGTCGGGGGTACTGAAGCTTTCTTT. Its translation: CSVVGGTEAFF.

CDR3 nucleotides: TGTGCCAGCCGAAAGGGGGTTACAGGGCCTCGGGACGGCTACACCTTC. Amino acid sequence: CASRKGVTGPRDGYTF. The rearrangement links TRBV7-2 to TRBJ1-2, with a possible D match to TRBD1 (6 bases). Germline V gene lookup returns CDR1 SGHTA and CDR2 FQGNSA. Trimming took 8 bases from V and 8 from J, leaving 27 bases between them. This CDR3 comprises 16 residues.

The gene calls are TRBV5-1 and TRBJ1-1; 9 positions match TRBD1. V dropped 2 bases and J dropped 3; count of bases not matched to a gene: 5. The CDR3 sequence is 15 residues long. Germline lookup yields CDR1 SGHRS and CDR2 YFSETQ. CDR3 DNA: TGCGCCAGCAGCTTCACAGGGGGCCTAGACACTGAAGCTTTCTTT. It translates to CASSFTGGLDTEAFF.